This T cell receptor beta chain was captured by sequencing in a study of blood T cell repertoires in COVID-19 (dated by TCRdb to the early 2020s). With respect to the entire study: Samples from collaborators originated in the United States, Italy and Spain and spanned both the acute and convalescent phases of COVID-19. The samples were drawn from two sources: the first 160 participants of the ongoing ImmuneRACE study, and over 950 subjects contributed by 6 global collaborators. Sample metadata almost always included a de-identified subject ID, COVID-19 status, age in years and sex. Subjects who had been exposed to COVID-19, were actively infected with it, or had recovered from it provided the deeply sampled blood TCRbeta repertoires that made up the dataset. Where available, HLA class I and class II types were obtained from metadata supplied by the sample provider rather than from assay-based typing. The prospective study material was composed of cDNA or gDNA derived from T cells, B-cell-depleted T cells, or PBMCs. The repertoires were released in a freely available public database intended as a resource for research on the immune response to SARS-CoV-2. What the authors observed across the whole study: Clinical and demographic metadata were provided uncurated, with the amount varying by source and participant.

Samples from volunteer blood donors who had recovered from COVID-19 were contributed by a second Seattle source. Whole blood was collected in K2EDTA tubes by collaborating institutions according to the institutions' own protocols. Collaborator samples were shipped for TCRbeta analysis as frozen whole blood, isolated PBMCs, or DNA extracted from either sample type. The germline V gene yields MGHDK for CDR1 and SYGVNS for CDR2. The CDR3 has 14 amino acids, counting the end cysteine and phenylalanine. The only DNA kept is the CDR3, 42 bases in frame from the first base. Compared with germline, V lacks 8 bases and J lacks 5 bases; bases without a gene match: 11. TCRbeta CDR3 regions were amplified from genomic DNA using the immunoSEQ Assay, a bias-controlled multiplex PCR. Per the source publication's procedure: Nucleated cell counts per sample were estimated from amplification of reference gene primers within the assay. To quantify the absolute abundance of each unique TCRbeta CDR3 rearrangement, sequence reads were collapsed and filtered. For each sample, productive Simpson clonality was calculated by taking the square root of Simpson's diversity index across productive rearrangements. TCRdb stores this immuneACCESS table with in-frame sequences only. Part of the clones is absent; in the studies checked, under half of the shortfall reflects unresolved V genes, and no reason is known for the rest. V, J and clone size are those of that table, while D and trimming were read from the DNA. The sample records approximately 210,000 clones, 70% to 90% of which are singletons. The ten most abundant clones make up 6.2% of the sample.

Comments on this clone: The antigen this receptor binds is unknown. Base qualities were left out, and no much larger clone turns up one base away.

What was sequenced was peripheral blood. This clonotype was sampled from a woman aged 40 to 50 who had recovered from COVID-19. The rearrangement joined TRBV25-1 to TRBJ2-7; 8 junctional bases match TRBD1. The sequenced DNA is TGTGCCAGCCGAAGCTCGGACAGGGCGAACGAGCAGTACTTC. It is translated as CASRSSDRANEQYF.